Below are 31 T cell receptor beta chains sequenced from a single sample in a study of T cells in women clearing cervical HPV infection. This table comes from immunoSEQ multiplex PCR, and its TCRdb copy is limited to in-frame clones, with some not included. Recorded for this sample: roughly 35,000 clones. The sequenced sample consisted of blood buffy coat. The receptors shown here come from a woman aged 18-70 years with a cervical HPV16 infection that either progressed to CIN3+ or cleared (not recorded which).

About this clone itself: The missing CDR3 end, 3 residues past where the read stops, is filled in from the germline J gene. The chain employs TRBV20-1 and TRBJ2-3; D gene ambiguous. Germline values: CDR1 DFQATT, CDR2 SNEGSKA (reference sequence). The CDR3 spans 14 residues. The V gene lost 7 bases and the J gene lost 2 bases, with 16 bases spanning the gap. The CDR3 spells CSGRPALDTDTQYF. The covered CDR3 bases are TGCAGTGGTCGGCCGGCCCTAGACACAGATACG.

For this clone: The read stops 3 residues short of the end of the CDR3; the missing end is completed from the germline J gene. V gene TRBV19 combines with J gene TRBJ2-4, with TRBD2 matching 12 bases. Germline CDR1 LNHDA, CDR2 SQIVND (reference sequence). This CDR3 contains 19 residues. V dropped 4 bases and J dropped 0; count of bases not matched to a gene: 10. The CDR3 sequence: CASSNRLAGATLAKNIQYF. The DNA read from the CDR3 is TGTGCCAGTAGTAATCGACTAGCGGGGGCTACCCTAGCCAAAAACATT.

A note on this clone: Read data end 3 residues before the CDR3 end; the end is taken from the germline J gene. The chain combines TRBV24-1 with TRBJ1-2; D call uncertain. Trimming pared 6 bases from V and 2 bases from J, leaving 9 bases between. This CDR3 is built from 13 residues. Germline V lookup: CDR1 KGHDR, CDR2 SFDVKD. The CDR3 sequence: CATSFSSNYGYTF. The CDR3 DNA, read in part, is TGTGCCACCAGTTTTAGTTCAAACTATGGC.

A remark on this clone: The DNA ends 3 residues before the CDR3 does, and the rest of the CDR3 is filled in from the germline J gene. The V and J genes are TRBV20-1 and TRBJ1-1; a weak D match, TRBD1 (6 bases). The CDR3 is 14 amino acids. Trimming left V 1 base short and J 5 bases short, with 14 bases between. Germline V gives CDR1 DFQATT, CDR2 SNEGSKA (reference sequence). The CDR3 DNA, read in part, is TGCAGTGCTAGAGCCAGCAGGGGTCGGACTGAA. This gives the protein CSARASRGRTE. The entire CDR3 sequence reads CSARASRGRTEAFF.

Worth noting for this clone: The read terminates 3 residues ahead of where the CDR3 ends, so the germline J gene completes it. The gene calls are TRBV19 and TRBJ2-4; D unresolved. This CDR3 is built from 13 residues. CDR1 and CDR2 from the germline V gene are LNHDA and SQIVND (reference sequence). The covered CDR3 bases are TGTGCCAGTAGTATAGCTGCGGATCAGCCT. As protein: CASSIAADQP. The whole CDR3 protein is CASSIAADQPQYF.

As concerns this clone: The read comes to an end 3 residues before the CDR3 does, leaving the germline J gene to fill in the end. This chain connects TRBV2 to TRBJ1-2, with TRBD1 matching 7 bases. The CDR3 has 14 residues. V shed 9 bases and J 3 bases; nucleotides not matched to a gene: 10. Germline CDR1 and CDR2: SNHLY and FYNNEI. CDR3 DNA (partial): TGTGCCAGTCGATTAGGGGGCTCTTACTATGGC. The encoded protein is CASRLGGSYYG. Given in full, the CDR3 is CASRLGGSYYGYTF.

The DNA read from the CDR3 is TGCGCCAGCAGCCCTGGACAGGAGAATGAAAAA. It codes for CASSPGQENEK. The CDR3 in its entirety is CASSPGQENEKLFF. The chain joins TRBV5-1 to TRBJ1-4; 7 bases agree with TRBD1. The CDR3 extends 3 residues past the end of the read, so its final part is completed from the germline J gene. The CDR3 runs to 14 residues. The V gene end was trimmed by 4 bases and the J gene end by 5 bases; junction bases not matched to a gene: 5. CDR1 and CDR2 from the germline V gene are SGHRS and YFSETQ.

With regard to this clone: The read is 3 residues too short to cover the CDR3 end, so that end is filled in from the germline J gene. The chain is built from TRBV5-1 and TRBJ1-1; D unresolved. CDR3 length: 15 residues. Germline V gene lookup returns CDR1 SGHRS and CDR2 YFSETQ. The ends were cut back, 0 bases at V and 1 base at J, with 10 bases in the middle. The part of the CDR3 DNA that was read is TGCGCCAGCAGCTTGGAGGCAGTCCCGAACACTGAA. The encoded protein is CASSLEAVPNTE. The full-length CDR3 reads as CASSLEAVPNTEAFF.

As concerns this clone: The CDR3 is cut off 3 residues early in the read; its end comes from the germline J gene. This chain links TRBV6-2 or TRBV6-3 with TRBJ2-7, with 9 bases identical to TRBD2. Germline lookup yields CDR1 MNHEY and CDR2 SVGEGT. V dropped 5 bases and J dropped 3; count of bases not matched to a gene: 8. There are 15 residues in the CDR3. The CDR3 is CASSDLSGGGYEQYF. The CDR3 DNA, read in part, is TGTGCCAGCAGTGACCTTAGCGGGGGAGGCTACGAG.

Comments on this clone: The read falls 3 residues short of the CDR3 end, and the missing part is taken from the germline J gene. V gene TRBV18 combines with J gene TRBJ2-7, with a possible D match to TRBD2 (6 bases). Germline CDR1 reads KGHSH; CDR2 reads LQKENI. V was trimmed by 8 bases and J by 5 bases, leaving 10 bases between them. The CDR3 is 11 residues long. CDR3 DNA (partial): TGTGCCAGCACAGGAGGGGACGAG. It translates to CASTGGDE. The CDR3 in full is CASTGGDEQYF.

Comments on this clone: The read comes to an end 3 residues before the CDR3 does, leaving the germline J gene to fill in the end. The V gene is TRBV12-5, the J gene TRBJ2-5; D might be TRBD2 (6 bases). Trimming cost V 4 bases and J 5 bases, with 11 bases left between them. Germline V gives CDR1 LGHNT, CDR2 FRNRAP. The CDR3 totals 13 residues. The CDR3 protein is CASGWGLRETQYF. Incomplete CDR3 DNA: TGTGCTAGTGGTTGGGGACTTAGGGAGACC. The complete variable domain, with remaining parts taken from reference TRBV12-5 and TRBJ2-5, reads DARVTQTPRHKVTEMGQEVTMRCQPILGHNTVFWYRQTMMQGLELLAYFRNRAPLDDSGMPKDRFSAEMPDATLATLKIQPSEPRDSAVYFCASGWGLRETQYFGPGTRLLVL.

The CDR3 loop reads CATSDLLRDEQFF. The sequenced part of the CDR3 DNA is TGTGCCACCAGTGACCTACTTAGAGATGAG. The V call is TRBV24-1, the J call TRBJ2-1; no firm D call. The read ends 3 residues before the CDR3 terminus; that terminus is restored from the germline J gene. This CDR3 region has 13 residues. Germline V gene data show CDR1 as KGHDR and CDR2 as SFDVKD. Between the trimmed V and J ends, which lost 4 bases and 8 bases, there was a span of 11 bases.

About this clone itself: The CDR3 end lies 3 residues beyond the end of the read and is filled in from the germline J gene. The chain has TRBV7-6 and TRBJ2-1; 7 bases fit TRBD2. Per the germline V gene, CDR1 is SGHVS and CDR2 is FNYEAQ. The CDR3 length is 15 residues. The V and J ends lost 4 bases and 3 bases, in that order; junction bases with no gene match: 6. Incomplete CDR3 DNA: TGTGCCAGCAGCTCTCTTGCGGGGGACTACAATGAG. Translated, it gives CASSSLAGDYNE. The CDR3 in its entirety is CASSSLAGDYNEQFF.

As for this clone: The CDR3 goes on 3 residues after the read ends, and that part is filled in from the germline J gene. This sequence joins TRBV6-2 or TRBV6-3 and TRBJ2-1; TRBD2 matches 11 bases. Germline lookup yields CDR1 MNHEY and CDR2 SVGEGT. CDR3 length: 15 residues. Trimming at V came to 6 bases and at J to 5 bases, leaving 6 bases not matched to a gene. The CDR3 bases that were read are TGTGCCAGCAGACAGGGGACTAGCGGAAACAATGAG. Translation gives CASRQGTSGNNE. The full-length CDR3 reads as CASRQGTSGNNEQFF.

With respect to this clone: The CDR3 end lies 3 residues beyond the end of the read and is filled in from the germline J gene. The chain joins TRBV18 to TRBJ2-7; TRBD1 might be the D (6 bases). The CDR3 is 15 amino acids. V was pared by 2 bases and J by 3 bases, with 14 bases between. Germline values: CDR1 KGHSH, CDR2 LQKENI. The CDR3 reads CASSPGAGANYEQYF. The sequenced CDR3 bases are TGTGCCAGCTCACCAGGGGCAGGGGCGAACTACGAG.

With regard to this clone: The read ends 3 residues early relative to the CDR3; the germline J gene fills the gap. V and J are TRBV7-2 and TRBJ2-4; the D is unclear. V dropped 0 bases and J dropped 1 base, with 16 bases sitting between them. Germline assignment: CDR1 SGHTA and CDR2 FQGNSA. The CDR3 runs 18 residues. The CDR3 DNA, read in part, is TGTGCCAGCAGCTTAGCAGCCTCCTACAGCCATGCCAAAAACATT. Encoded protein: CASSLAASYSHAKNI. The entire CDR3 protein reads CASSLAASYSHAKNIQYF.

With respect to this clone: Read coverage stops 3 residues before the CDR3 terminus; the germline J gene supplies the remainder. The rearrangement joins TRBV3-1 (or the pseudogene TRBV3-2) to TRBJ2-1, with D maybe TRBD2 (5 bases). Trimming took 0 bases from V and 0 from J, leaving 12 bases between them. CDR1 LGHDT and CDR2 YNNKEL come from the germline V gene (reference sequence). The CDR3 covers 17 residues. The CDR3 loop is CASSQDLDSISYNEQFF. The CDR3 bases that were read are TGTGCCAGCAGCCAAGATTTGGACTCTATCTCCTACAATGAG.

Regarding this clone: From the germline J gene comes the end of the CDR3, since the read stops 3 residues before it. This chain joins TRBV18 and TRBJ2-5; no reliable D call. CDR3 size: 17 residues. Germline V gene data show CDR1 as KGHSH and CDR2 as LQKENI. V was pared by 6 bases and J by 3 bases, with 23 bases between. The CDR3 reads CASSRTGSAGVKETQYF. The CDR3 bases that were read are TGTGCCAGCTCCCGCACTGGTTCGGCAGGCGTAAAAGAGACC.

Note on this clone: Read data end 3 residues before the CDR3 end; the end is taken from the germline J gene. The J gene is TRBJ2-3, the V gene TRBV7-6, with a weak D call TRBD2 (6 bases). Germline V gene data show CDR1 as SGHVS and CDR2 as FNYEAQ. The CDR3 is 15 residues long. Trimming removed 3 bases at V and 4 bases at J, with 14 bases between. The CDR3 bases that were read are TGTGCCAGCAGCTTCCAGACTAGTGCGGCAGATACG. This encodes CASSFQTSAADT. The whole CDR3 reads CASSFQTSAADTQYF.

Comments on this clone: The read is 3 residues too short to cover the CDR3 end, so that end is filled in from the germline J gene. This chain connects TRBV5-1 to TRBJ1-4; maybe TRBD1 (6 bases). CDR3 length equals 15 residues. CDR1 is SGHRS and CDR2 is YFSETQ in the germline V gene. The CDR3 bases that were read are TGCGCCAGCAGCTCCAACCCGGGACAAAGTTCACCA. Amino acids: CASSSNPGQSSP. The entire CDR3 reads CASSSNPGQSSPLFF.

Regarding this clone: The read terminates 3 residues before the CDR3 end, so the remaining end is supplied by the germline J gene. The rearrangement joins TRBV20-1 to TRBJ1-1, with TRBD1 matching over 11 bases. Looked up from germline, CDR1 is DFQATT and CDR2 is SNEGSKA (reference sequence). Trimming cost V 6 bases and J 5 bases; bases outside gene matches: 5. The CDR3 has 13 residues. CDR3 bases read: TGCAGTGCCACCGGGACAGGGGGGACTGAA. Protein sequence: CSATGTGGTE. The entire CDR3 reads CSATGTGGTEAFF.

The DNA read from the CDR3 is TGTGCCAGCTCGCCCGGGACAGGCGTAAACTATGGC. Its protein is CASSPGTGVNYG. The whole CDR3 sequence is CASSPGTGVNYGYTF. The gene calls are TRBV18 and TRBJ1-2, with 8 bases matching TRBD1. Read coverage stops 3 residues before the CDR3 terminus; the germline J gene supplies the remainder. CDR3 size: 15 residues. V shed 6 bases and J 2 bases; nucleotides not matched to a gene: 8. Per the germline V gene, CDR1 is KGHSH and CDR2 is LQKENI.

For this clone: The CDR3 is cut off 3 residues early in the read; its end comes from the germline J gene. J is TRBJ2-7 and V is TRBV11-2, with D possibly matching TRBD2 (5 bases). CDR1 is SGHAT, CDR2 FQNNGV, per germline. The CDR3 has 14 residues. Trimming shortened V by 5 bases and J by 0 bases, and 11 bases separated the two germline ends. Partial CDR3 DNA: TGTGCCAGCAGCGGACTTAAAAGCTCCTACGAG. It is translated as CASSGLKSSYE. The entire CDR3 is CASSGLKSSYEQYF.

CDR3 bases read: TGTGCCAGCAGCTTAGCGCTTTTGACAGCGAATAATCAGCCG. Amino acids: CASSLALLTANNQP. The whole CDR3 is CASSLALLTANNQPQYF. J is TRBJ2-3 and V is TRBV7-8; D might be TRBD1 (5 bases). The sequence runs out 3 residues before the end of the CDR3; the remainder is reconstructed from the germline J gene. This CDR3 is built from 17 residues. From germline, CDR1 is SGHVS and CDR2 FQNEAQ.

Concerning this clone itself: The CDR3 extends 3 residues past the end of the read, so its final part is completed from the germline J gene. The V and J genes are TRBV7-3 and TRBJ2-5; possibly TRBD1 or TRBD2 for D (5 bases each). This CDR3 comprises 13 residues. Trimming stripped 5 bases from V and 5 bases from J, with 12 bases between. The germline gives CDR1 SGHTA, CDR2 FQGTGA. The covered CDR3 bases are TGTGCCAGCAGCCTGACCGAGGGGGAGACC. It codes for CASSLTEGET. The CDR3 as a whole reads CASSLTEGETQYF.

The covered CDR3 bases are TGTGCCAGTAGTATAATACTAGCGGGAGCTTTCGAG. Protein product: CASSIILAGAFE. The CDR3 reads in full as CASSIILAGAFEQYF. This sequence joins TRBV19 and TRBJ2-7, with 11 positions matching TRBD2. The read terminates 3 residues ahead of where the CDR3 ends, so the germline J gene completes it. The CDR3 is made up of 15 amino acids. The germline gives CDR1 LNHDA, CDR2 SQIVND (reference sequence). V trimming: 2 bases; J trimming: 6 bases; junction bases outside the gene matches: 6.

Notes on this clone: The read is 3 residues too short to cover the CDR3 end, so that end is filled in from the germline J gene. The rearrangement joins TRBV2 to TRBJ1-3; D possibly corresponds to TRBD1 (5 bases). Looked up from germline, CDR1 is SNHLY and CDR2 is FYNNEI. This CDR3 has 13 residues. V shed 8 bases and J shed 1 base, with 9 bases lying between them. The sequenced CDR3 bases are TGTGCCAGCGCATGGACATCTGGAAACACC. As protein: CASAWTSGNT. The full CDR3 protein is CASAWTSGNTIYF.

The sequenced part of the CDR3 DNA is TGTGCCAGCAGTGGGGCCAGGAGCCTCAGTTCACCG. Its protein is CASSGARSLSSP. The CDR3 in its entirety is CASSGARSLSSPLFF. The chain links TRBV6-1 to TRBJ2-2, with D uncertain. Read data end 3 residues before the CDR3 end; the end is taken from the germline J gene. Germline V CDR1 and CDR2: MNHNS, SASEGT. The length of the CDR3 is 15 residues.

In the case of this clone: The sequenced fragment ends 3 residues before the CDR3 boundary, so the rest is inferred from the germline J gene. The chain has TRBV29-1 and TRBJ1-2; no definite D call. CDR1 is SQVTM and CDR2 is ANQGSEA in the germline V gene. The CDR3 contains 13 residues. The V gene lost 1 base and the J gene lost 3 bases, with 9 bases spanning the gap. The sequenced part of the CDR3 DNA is TGCAGCGTTGAAGGGTCAGAAGACTATGGC. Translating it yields CSVEGSEDYG. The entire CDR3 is CSVEGSEDYGYTF.

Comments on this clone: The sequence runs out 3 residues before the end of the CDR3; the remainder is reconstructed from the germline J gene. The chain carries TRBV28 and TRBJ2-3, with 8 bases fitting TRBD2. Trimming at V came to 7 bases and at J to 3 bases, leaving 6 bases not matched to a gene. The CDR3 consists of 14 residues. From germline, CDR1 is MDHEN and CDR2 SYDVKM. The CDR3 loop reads CASTRGGLTDTQYF. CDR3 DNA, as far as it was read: TGTGCCAGCACCCGGGGGGGGTTGACAGATACG.

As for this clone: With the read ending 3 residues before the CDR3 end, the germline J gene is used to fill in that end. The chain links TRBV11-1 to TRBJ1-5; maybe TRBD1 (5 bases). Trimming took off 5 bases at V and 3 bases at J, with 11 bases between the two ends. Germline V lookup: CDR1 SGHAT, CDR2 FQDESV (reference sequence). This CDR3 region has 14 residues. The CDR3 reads CASSLGGANQPQHF. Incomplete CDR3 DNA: TGTGCCAGCAGCCTCGGTGGGGCCAATCAGCCC.